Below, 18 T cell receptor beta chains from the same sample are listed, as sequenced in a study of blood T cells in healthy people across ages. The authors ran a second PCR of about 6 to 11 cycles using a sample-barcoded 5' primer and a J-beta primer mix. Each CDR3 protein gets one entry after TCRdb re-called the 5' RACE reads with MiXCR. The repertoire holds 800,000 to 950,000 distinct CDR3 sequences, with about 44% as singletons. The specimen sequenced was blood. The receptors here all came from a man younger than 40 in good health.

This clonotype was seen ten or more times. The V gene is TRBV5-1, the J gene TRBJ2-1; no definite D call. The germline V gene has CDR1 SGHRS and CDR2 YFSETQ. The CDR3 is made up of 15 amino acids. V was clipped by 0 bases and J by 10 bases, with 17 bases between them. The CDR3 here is CASSLVPGPTREQFF. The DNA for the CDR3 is TGCGCCAGCAGCTTGGTCCCAGGCCCAACGAGGGAGCAGTTCTTC.

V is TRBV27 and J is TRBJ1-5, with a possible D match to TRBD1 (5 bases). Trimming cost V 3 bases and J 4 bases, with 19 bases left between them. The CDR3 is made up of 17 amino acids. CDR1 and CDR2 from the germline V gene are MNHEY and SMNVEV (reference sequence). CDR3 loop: CASSFKNTGTLNQPQHF. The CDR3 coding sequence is TGTGCCAGCAGTTTCAAAAACACCGGGACCTTGAATCAGCCCCAGCATTTT.

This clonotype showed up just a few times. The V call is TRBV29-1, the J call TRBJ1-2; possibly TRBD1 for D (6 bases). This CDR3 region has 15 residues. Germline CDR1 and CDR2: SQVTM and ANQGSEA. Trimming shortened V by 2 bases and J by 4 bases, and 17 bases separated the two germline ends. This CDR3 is CSVEMLGTGRYGYTF. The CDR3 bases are TGCAGCGTTGAAATGTTAGGCACAGGGCGCTATGGCTACACCTTC. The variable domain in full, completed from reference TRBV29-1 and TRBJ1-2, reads SAVISQKPSRDICQRGTSLTIQCQVDSQVTMMFWYRQQPGQSLTLIATANQGSEATYESGFVIDKFPISRPNLTFSTLTVSNMSPEDSSIYLCSVEMLGTGRYGYTFGSGTRLTVV.

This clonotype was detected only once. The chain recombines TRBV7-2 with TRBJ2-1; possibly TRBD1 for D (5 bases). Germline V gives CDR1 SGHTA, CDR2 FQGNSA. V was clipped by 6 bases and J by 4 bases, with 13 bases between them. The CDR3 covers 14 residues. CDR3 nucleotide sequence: TGTGCCAGCAGATCCGCAGGGATGTACAATGAGCAGTTCTTC. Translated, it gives CASRSAGMYNEQFF.

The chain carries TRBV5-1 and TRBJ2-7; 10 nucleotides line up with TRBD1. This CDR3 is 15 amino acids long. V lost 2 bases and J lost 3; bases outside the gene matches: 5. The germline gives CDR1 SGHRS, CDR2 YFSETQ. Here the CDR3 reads CASSFDGTGVYEQYF. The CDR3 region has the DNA TGCGCCAGCAGCTTTGACGGGACAGGGGTCTACGAGCAGTACTTC.

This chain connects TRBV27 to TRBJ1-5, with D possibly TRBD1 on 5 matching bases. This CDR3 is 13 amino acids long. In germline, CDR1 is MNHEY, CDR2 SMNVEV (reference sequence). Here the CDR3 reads CAAGRGSNQPQHF. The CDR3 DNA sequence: TGTGCGGCAGGGCGGGGGAGCAATCAGCCCCAGCATTTT.

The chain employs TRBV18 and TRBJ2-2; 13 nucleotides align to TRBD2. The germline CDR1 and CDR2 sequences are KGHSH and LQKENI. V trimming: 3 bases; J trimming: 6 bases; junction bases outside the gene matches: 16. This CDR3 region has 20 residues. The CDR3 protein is CASSPSGTSGIGGLPGELFF. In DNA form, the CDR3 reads TGTGCCAGCTCACCGTCCGGGACTAGCGGGATAGGCGGTTTACCCGGGGAGCTGTTTTTT.

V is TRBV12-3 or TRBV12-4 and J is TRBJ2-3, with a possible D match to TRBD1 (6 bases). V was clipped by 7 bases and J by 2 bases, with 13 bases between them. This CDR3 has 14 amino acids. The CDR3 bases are TGTGCCAGCACGAGGACAGCCTCCACAGATACGCAGTATTTT. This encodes CASTRTASTDTQYF.

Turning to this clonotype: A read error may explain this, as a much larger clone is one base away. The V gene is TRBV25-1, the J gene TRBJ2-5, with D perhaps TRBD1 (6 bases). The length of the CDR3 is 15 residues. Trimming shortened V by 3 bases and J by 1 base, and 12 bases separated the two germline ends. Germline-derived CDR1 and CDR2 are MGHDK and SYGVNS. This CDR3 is CASSDVRTVQETQYF. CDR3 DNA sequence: TGTGCCAGCAGTGATGTTAGGACAGTCCAAGAGACCCAGTACTTC.

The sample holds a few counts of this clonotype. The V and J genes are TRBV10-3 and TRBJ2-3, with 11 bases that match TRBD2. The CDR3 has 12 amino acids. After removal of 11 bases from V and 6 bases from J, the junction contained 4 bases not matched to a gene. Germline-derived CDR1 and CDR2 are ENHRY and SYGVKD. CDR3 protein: CASSGGPDTQYF. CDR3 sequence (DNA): TGTGCCTCTAGCGGGGGGCCGGATACGCAGTATTTT.

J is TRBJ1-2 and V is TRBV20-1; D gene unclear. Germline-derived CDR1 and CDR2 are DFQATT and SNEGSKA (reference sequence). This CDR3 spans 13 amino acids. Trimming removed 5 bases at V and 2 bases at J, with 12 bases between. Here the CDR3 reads CSAQDPTNYGYTF. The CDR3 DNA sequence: TGCAGTGCTCAGGATCCGACCAACTATGGCTACACCTTC.

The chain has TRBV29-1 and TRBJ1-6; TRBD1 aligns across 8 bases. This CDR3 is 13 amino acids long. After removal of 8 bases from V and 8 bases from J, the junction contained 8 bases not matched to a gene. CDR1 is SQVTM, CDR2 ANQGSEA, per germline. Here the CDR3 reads CSMGQVKDSPLHF. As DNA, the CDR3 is TGCAGCATGGGACAGGTTAAGGATTCACCCCTCCACTTT.

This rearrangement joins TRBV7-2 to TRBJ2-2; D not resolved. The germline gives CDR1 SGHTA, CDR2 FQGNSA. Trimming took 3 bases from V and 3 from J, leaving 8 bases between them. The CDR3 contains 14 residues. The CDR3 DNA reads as TGTGCCAGCAGCTTTCAGGTCTACACCGGGGAGCTGTTTTTT. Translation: CASSFQVYTGELFF.

For the CDR3, the DNA is TGTGCCAGCAGCCTCCAAGCGGGAGCCAATGAGCAGTTCTTC. It specifies CASSLQAGANEQFF. V is TRBV7-2 and J is TRBJ2-1, with TRBD2 matching over 8 bases. The CDR3 is 14 amino acids. The J segment lost 6 bases and the V segment lost 5 bases, leaving 6 bases of the junction unmatched. Germline V lookup: CDR1 SGHTA, CDR2 FQGNSA.

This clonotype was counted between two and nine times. The CDR3 protein is CASSELRPALFNPVGYTF. DNA of the CDR3: TGTGCCAGCAGTGAATTAAGACCTGCTTTATTCAATCCTGTAGGCTACACCTTC. The chain couples TRBV25-1 to TRBJ1-2; D is ambiguous. The length of the CDR3 is 18 residues. Trimming pared 1 base from V and 8 bases from J, leaving 26 bases between. Germline loops: CDR1 MGHDK, CDR2 SYGVNS.

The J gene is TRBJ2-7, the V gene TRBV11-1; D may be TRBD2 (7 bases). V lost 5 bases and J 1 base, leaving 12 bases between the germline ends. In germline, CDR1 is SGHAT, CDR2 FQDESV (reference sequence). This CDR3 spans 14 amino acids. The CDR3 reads CASSARGPSYEQYF. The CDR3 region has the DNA TGTGCCAGCAGCGCGCGGGGGCCATCCTACGAGCAGTACTTC.

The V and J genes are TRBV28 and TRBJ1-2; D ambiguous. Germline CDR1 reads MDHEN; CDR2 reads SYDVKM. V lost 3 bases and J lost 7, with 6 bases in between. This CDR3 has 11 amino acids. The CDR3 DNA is TGTGCCAGCAGTTTTTATGGTGGCTACACCTTC. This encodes CASSFYGGYTF.

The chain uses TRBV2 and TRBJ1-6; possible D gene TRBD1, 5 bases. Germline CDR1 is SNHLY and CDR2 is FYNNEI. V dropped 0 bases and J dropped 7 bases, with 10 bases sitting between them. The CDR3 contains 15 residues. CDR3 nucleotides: TGTGCCAGCAGTGAAGCGGGCAGGGAAAATTCACCCCTCCACTTT. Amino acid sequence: CASSEAGRENSPLHF. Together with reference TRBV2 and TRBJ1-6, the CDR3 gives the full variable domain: EPEVTQTPSHQVTQMGQEVILRCVPISNHLYFYWYRQILGQKVEFLVSFYNNEISEKSEIFDDQFSVERPDGSNFTLKIRSTKLEDSAMYFCASSEAGRENSPLHFGNGTRLTVT.